The 3 T cell receptor beta chains below were found in one sample sequenced in a study of cytomegalovirus exposure and HLA in healthy donors. Some clones are missing from TCRdb's copy, which holds only in-frame ones; the method was immunoSEQ multiplex PCR. Of 150,000 to 200,000 clones listed, less than 90% were seen once; the top ten hold roughly 5.7%. Material for sequencing was PBMCs. The source of these receptors is a woman aged 30 to 39 in good health and CMV-seronegative.

The genes are TRBV7-8 and TRBJ2-2; possibly TRBD1 or TRBD2 for D (6 bases each). Germline loops: CDR1 SGHVS, CDR2 FQNEAQ. The length of the CDR3 is 13 residues. V lost 5 bases, J lost 3 bases, and 7 bases lay in between. The CDR3: CASSRGDTGELFF. In DNA, the CDR3 is TGTGCCAGCAGCAGGGGGGACACCGGGGAGCTGTTTTTT.

The CDR3 is CASSPRGTGANVLTF. The CDR3 nucleotides read TGTGCCAGCAGCCCGAGGGGAACTGGGGCCAACGTCCTGACTTTC. J is TRBJ2-6 and V is TRBV5-4; the D call may be TRBD1 or TRBD2 (5 bases each). Trimming stripped 4 bases from V and 2 bases from J, with 10 bases between. The CDR3 extends over 15 amino acids. From germline, CDR1 is SGHNT and CDR2 YYREEE (reference sequence). Full variable domain (missing parts from reference TRBV5-4 and TRBJ2-6): ETGVTQSPTHLIKTRGQQVTLRCSSQSGHNTVSWYQQALGQGPQFIFQYYREEENGRGNFPPRFSGLQFPNYSSELNVNALELDDSALYLCASSPRGTGANVLTFGAGSRLTVL.

This clone was observed once. The chain carries TRBV6-6 and TRBJ2-7; D is unresolved. The germline CDR1 and CDR2 sequences are MNHNY and SVGAGI (reference sequence). The CDR3 length is 13 residues. Deletions cut 2 bases from V and 6 bases from J, with 11 bases between. As DNA, the CDR3 is TGTGCCAGCAGTTACACGATCCGGTCCGAGCAGTACTTC. Protein product: CASSYTIRSEQYF.